This section outlines one T cell receptor beta chain sequence together with its context. As handled by the study authors: Reference gene primer amplification in the assay estimated nucleated cell counts. Clones were read by immunoSEQ multiplex PCR, and TCRdb kept only the in-frame ones, dropping some. That table furnishes V, J and clone size, whereas the DNA furnished D and trimming. The sample yields some 250,000 clones, more than 75% seen once. These data belong to a study of blood T cell repertoires in COVID-19. Participants, about 18 to 90 years old, spanned under 30 US areas. The CDR3 covers 14 residues. CDR1 is SGHRS and CDR2 is YFSETQ in the germline V gene. V dropped 0 bases and J dropped 6 bases, with 11 bases sitting between them.

The sample was PBMCs or T cells enriched from blood (not recorded which). The origin of this receptor is a woman between 35 and 50 years old with acute COVID-19. V and J are TRBV5-1 and TRBJ2-3; D may be TRBD2 (5 bases). The DNA of the CDR3 is TGCGCCAGCAGCTTGGAGGCGGAGGTGGATACGCAGTATTTT. This translates into CASSLEAEVDTQYF.